This T cell receptor (beta chain) was sequenced for a study of T cells expressing NK-cell markers. On the study more broadly: According to the study, TCR beta repertoires originated from sorted CD3+CD56+NKG2C+, CD3+CD56+NKG2C- and CD3+CD56-NKG2C+ T cells. Eight donors were sequenced, seven testing HCMV-seropositive and one testing seronegative. The study's findings and limits: In roughly 6 donors, dominant CD3+CD56+NKG2C+ clones formed roughly 1.0-8% of CD8+ cells.

The CDR3 loop spans 13 amino acids. Details on this clonotype: The antigen is not known.

TCRdb reprocessed the 5' RACE reads, keeping one entry per CDR3 protein, no DNA. Listed are almost 450,000 distinct CDR3 sequences; 7.3% falls within the top ten. The gene calls are TRBV12-3 or TRBV12-4 and TRBJ1-1. Source material: blood T cells: a sorted CD56 or NKG2C T cell subset, CD4+ or CD8+ T cells, or bulk PBMC T cells (not recorded which). The sequence was collected from a woman aged 18 to 75 in good health. Here the CDR3 reads CASSLKENTEAFF.